Listed below are T cell receptor beta chains from one sample, sequenced in a study of T-cell reconstitution after alpha-beta-depleted transplantation in children. Using its own MiXCR run on the PCR reads, TCRdb lists one record per CDR3 protein. The data show approximately 500,000 distinct CDR3 sequences, 10% to 13% seen once. The material was PBMCs, obtained before TCRalphabeta/CD19-depleted stem cell transplant. These receptors were collected from a child between 2 and 9 years old with inherited bone marrow failure, due to receive a stem cell transplant. Both conserved end residues are part of each CDR3. Fields, in order: CDR3 length, clone size, D gene, V gene, J gene, CDR3 DNA, CDR3 protein. D genes are given only for firm matches. Clone size is stated in some rows and not others, as once, few, many or a class when expanded.

CDR3 length: 13
clone size: many
D gene: .
V gene: TRBV7-9
J gene: TRBJ1-2
CDR3 DNA: TGTGCCAGCAGCCCGAGGGAGGGTCTTGGCTACACCTTC
CDR3 protein: CASSPREGLGYTF

CDR3 length: 14
clone size: many
D gene: .
V gene: TRBV4-3
J gene: TRBJ2-7
CDR3 DNA: TGCGCCAGCAGCCGCTACGGCGGCTCCTACGAGCAGTACTTC
CDR3 protein: CASSRYGGSYEQYF

CDR3 length: 18
clone size: many
D gene: TRBD2
V gene: TRBV14
J gene: TRBJ2-5
CDR3 DNA: TGTGCCAGCAGCCAAGAAGGGGAGGGCCTGTATTCCAGAGAGACCCAGTACTTC
CDR3 protein: CASSQEGEGLYSRETQYF

CDR3 length: 17
clone size: many
D gene: .
V gene: TRBV4-1
J gene: TRBJ1-5
CDR3 DNA: TGCGCCAGCAGCCAAGTACGGGCAAGATATAGCAATCAGCCCCAGCATTTT
CDR3 protein: CASSQVRARYSNQPQHF

CDR3 length: 14
clone size: .
D gene: .
V gene: TRBV15
J gene: TRBJ2-1
CDR3 DNA: TGTGCCACCAGCAGAGATCCCAGCAGCGATGAGCAGTTCTTC
CDR3 protein: CATSRDPSSDEQFF

CDR3 length: 14
clone size: many
D gene: .
V gene: TRBV5-5
J gene: TRBJ1-2
CDR3 DNA: TGTGCCAGCAGCTTAGGGGGGGCCCACTATGGCTACACCTTC
CDR3 protein: CASSLGGAHYGYTF

CDR3 length: 14
clone size: once
D gene: .
V gene: TRBV3-1
J gene: TRBJ1-1
CDR3 DNA: TGTGCCAGCAGCCATCTTTTAGCTTTGCTTGAAGCTTTCTTT
CDR3 protein: CASSHLLALLEAFF

CDR3 length: 15
clone size: many
D gene: .
V gene: TRBV18
J gene: TRBJ2-1
CDR3 DNA: TGTGCCAGCTCACGGATGGAGGGGATTTACAATGAGCAGTTCTTC
CDR3 protein: CASSRMEGIYNEQFF

CDR3 length: 16
clone size: few
D gene: .
V gene: TRBV10-3
J gene: TRBJ2-5
CDR3 DNA: TGTGCCATCAGTGAGTCGGGAGTCGGGGGACGAGAGACCCAGTACTTC
CDR3 protein: CAISESGVGGRETQYF

CDR3 length: 16
clone size: many
D gene: TRBD2
V gene: TRBV5-1
J gene: TRBJ2-3
CDR3 DNA: TGCGCCAGCAGCTTCCTAGCGGGAGAGTCCCCTAGCGAGAAGTATTTT
CDR3 protein: CASSFLAGESPSEKYF

CDR3 length: 12
clone size: many
D gene: .
V gene: TRBV9
J gene: TRBJ2-2
CDR3 DNA: TGTGCCAGCGGGAGAGGGACCGGGGAGCTGTTTTTT
CDR3 protein: CASGRGTGELFF

CDR3 length: 13
clone size: many
D gene: .
V gene: TRBV12-3/TRBV12-4
J gene: TRBJ2-7
CDR3 DNA: TGTGCCAGCAGATCTCTGACGAACTACGAGCAGTACTTC
CDR3 protein: CASRSLTNYEQYF

CDR3 length: 14
clone size: .
D gene: .
V gene: TRBV4-3
J gene: TRBJ2-2
CDR3 DNA: TGCACCAGCAGCCATCACTGGGGAACCGGGGAGCTGTTTTTT
CDR3 protein: CTSSHHWGTGELFF

CDR3 length: 16
clone size: .
D gene: .
V gene: TRBV5-1
J gene: TRBJ2-2
CDR3 DNA: TGCGCCAGCAGCCAGACTAGTTTAGCTGGGACCGGGGAGCTGTTTTTT
CDR3 protein: CASSQTSLAGTGELFF

CDR3 length: 14
clone size: few
D gene: TRBD1
V gene: TRBV9
J gene: TRBJ1-2
CDR3 DNA: TGTGCCAGCAGCGTAGGACAGGGGCCGCCCGGCTACACCTTC
CDR3 protein: CASSVGQGPPGYTF

CDR3 length: 17
clone size: many
D gene: TRBD2
V gene: TRBV10-3
J gene: TRBJ2-1
CDR3 DNA: TGTGCCATCAGTGAGCCCCTAGGAAGCGGGAGGGCCGGTGAGCAGTTCTTC
CDR3 protein: CAISEPLGSGRAGEQFF

CDR3 length: 15
clone size: .
D gene: .
V gene: TRBV7-2
J gene: TRBJ1-5
CDR3 DNA: TGTGCCAGCAGCTTAATTTCCTATAGCAATCAGCCCCAGCATTTT
CDR3 protein: CASSLISYSNQPQHF

CDR3 length: 18
clone size: many
D gene: TRBD2
V gene: TRBV4-3
J gene: TRBJ2-1
CDR3 DNA: TGCGCCAGCAGCCAAGTCGGGACTAGCGGGAGGTGGTACAATGAGCAGTTCTTC
CDR3 protein: CASSQVGTSGRWYNEQFF